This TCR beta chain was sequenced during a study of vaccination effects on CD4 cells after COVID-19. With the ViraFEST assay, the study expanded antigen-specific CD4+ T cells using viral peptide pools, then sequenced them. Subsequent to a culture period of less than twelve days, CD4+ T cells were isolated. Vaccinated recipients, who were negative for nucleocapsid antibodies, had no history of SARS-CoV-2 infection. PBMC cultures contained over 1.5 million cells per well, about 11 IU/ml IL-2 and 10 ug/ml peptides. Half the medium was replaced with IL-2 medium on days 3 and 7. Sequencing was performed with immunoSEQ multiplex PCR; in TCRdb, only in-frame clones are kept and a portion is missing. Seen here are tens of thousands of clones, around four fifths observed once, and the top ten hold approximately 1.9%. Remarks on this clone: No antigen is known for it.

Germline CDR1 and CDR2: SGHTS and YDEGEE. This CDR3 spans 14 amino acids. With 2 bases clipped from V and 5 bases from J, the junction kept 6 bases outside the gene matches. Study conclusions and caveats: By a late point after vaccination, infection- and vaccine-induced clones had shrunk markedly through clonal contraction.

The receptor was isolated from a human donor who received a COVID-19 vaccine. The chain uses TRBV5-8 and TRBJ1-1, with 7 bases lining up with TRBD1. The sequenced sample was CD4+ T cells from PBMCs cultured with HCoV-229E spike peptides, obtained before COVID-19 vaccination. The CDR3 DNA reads TGTGCCAGCAGCTTACAGGGGAGGGGGACTGAAGCTTTCTTT. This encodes CASSLQGRGTEAFF. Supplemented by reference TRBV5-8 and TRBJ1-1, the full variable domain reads EAGVTQSPTHLIKTRGQQATLRCSPISGHTSVYWYQQALGLGLQFLLWYDEGEERNRGNFPPRFSGRQFPNYSSELNVNALELEDSALYLCASSLQGRGTEAFFGQGTRLTVV.